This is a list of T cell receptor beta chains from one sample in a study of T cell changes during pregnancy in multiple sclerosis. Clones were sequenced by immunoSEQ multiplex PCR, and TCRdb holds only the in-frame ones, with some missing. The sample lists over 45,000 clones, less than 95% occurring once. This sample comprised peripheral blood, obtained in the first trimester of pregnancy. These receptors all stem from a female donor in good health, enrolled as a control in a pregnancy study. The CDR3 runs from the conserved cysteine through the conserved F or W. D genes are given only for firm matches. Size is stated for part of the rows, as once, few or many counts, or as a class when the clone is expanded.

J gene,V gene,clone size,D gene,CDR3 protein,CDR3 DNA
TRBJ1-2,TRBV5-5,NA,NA,CASSLAFPLDGYTF,TGTGCCAGCAGCTTGGCTTTCCCCCTAGATGGCTACACCTTC
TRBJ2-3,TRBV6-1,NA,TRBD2,CASSWTSGRADTQYF,TGTGCCAGCAGTTGGACTAGCGGACGGGCAGATACGCAGTATTTT
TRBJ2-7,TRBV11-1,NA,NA,CASSSSGSGLGSEQYF,TGTGCCAGCAGCTCTTCTGGGTCCGGGTTAGGCTCCGAGCAGTACTTC
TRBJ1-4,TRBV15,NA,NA,CATSRDVRMGQGFVTNEKLFF,TGTGCCACCAGCAGAGACGTTCGAATGGGGCAGGGGTTCGTAACTAATGAAAAACTGTTTTTT
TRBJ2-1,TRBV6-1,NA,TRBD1,CASSASGTGGNEQFF,TGTGCCAGCAGTGCCTCCGGGACAGGGGGCAATGAGCAGTTCTTC
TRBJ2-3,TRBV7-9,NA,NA,CASSLLSRGGTDTQYF,TGTGCCAGCAGCCTTCTAAGTCGCGGGGGCACAGATACGCAGTATTTT
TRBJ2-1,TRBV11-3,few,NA,CASSSPQGNEQFF,TGTGCCAGCAGCTCCCCTCAGGGGAATGAGCAGTTCTTC
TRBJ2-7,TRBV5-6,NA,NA,CASSARRSYEQYF,TGTGCCAGCAGTGCTAGGAGGTCCTACGAGCAGTACTTC
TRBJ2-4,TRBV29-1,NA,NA,CSVVPGIAKNIQYF,TGCAGCGTTGTTCCCGGGATAGCCAAAAACATTCAGTACTTC
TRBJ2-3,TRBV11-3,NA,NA,CASSLTGTDTQYF,TGTGCCAGCAGCTTAACTGGCACAGATACGCAGTATTTT
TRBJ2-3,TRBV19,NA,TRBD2,CASSLLAGSSTDTQYF,TGTGCCAGTAGCCTCCTAGCGGGAAGTAGCACAGATACGCAGTATTTT
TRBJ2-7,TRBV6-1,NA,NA,CASSPLSGSYEQYF,TGTGCCAGCAGTCCTTTGTCGGGGAGCTACGAGCAGTACTTC
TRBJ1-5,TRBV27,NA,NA,CASSRGTDIGNQPQHF,TGTGCCAGCAGCCGGGGGACGGACATCGGCAATCAGCCCCAGCATTTT
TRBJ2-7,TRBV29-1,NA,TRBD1,CSITLRGRLEQYF,TGCAGCATCACCTTAAGGGGGCGCCTCGAGCAGTACTTC